This TCR beta chain was obtained from a study of T cell responses to AZD1222 COVID-19 vaccine. V was pared by 5 bases and J by 1 base, with 12 bases between. This CDR3 is built from 15 residues. CDR1 and CDR2 from the germline V gene are MNHEY and SVGEGT. Profiled with immunoSEQ multiplex PCR; TCRdb holds only in-frame clones, not every one. The table includes about 140,000 clones, roughly 90% detected once. The sample consisted of peripheral blood, taken on day 0 of AZD1222 vaccination. This sequence originates from an adult in good health. V and J are TRBV6-2 or TRBV6-3 and TRBJ1-5, with a possible D match to TRBD1 (6 bases). This CDR3 is CASSPWTVSNQPQHF. The CDR3 nucleotides are TGTGCCAGCAGTCCGTGGACAGTAAGCAATCAGCCCCAGCATTTT.